This T cell receptor beta chain appears in the sequencing data of a study of a mutant IDH1 vaccine in newly diagnosed glioma. Study in general: Beginning 4-6 weeks after radiotherapy alone, or with temozolomide cycles, vaccination took place. Most patients had received both radiotherapy and temozolomide, the prior options being radiotherapy, temozolomide, or both. Study results and caveats: Immune responses arising from the vaccine appeared in more than 90% of patients.

This clone was counted only a few times. Antigen unknown. Sample time point: week 5, during vaccination. Topical imiquimod was applied with each vaccine dose, which held 300 ug of mutant IDH1 20-mer peptide. Donor diagnoses consisted of new WHO grade 3 or 4 IDH1-mutant, ATRX-lost astrocytomas. Data came from immunoSEQ multiplex PCR; TCRdb stores just in-frame clones and leaves some out. The data hold around 52,000 clones, with 78% observed a single time. Germline loops: CDR1 MNHEY, CDR2 SVGAGI. CDR3 size: 11 residues. V was trimmed by 2 bases and J by 4 bases, leaving 2 bases between them. This clonotype originated in a woman in her thirties or forties with glioma. The chain employs TRBV6-5 and TRBJ1-2, with D unresolved. The specimen comprised PBMCs, sampled from a glioma patient whose treatment included an IDH1 peptide vaccine. The CDR3 loop reads CASSYGYGYTF. DNA for the CDR3: TGTGCCAGCAGTTACGGCTATGGCTACACCTTC.